This TCR beta chain was documented in a study of PD-L1 blockade in urothelial cancer. Germline lookup yields CDR1 SGHRS and CDR2 YFSETQ. Between the trimmed V and J ends, which lost 0 bases and 7 bases, there was a span of 11 bases. This CDR3 contains 13 residues. Documented time point: peripheral blood 6 weeks after treatment start. Templates that were synthetic TCR analogs were spiked into each PCR. Repertoires were generated with immunoSEQ multiplex PCR, while TCRdb's copy carries only in-frame clones and drops some. The sample lists about 50,000 clones; about 85% were seen once. The sample here was PBMCs, taken around atezolizumab (anti-PD-L1) treatment. The chain joins TRBV5-1 to TRBJ2-7; TRBD2 might be the D (6 bases). The TCR comes from a middle-aged man with urothelial cancer. The CDR3: CASSLALAREQYF. CDR3 DNA sequence: TGCGCCAGCAGCTTGGCTCTAGCGAGAGAGCAGTACTTC.